Presented here are 32 T cell receptor beta chains from one specimen sequenced in a study of CD8 T cells in Susac syndrome (dated by TCRdb to about 2019). Receptor libraries were prepared by the immunoSEQ multiplex PCR assay. RNA was extracted using the RNeasy kit, and roughly 0.5 to 1 ug of the RNA was reverse transcribed with random hexamers. The raw public reads went through TCRdb reprocessing: fastp at Q25, MiXCR clone calling, in-frame beta chains kept. Rows with one shared CDR3 protein collapse into an entry with the most common genes and DNA. In this sample the table shows a few hundred thousand distinct CDR3 sequences, about 91% of which occur a single time. The ten largest clones add up to around 0.18% of the sample. Sequencing was performed on CD8+ T cells from PBMCs. The receptors originated from a human donor with multiple sclerosis.

The rearrangement links TRBV29-1 to TRBJ1-1, with a weak D call TRBD1 (5 bases). This CDR3 comprises 11 residues. V gave up 7 bases and J gave up 7 bases, with 13 bases separating them. The germline gives CDR1 SQVTM, CDR2 ANQGSEA. DNA of the CDR3: TGCAGCGCTCAGACAGTGTTTGAAGCTTTCTTT. Protein: CSAQTVFEAFF. Complete variable domain (other parts from reference TRBV29-1 and TRBJ1-1): SAVISQKPSRDICQRGTSLTIQCQVDSQVTMMFWYRQQPGQSLTLIATANQGSEATYESGFVIDKFPISRPNLTFSTLTVSNMSPEDSSIYLCSAQTVFEAFFGQGTRLTVV.

V is TRBV10-3 and J is TRBJ2-7; no clear D gene. The CDR3 runs to 13 residues. The V gene's germline CDR1 is ENHRY and CDR2 SYGVKD. Trimming took off 3 bases at V and 2 bases at J, with 8 bases between the two ends. CDR3 DNA sequence: TGTGCCATCAGTGACGTCCCTACCTACGAGCAGTACTTC. This encodes CAISDVPTYEQYF.

This chain links TRBV20-1 with TRBJ1-2; 7 bases agree with TRBD1. The CDR3 is made up of 13 amino acids. Germline trimming cut 2 bases from V and 6 bases from J; bases unmatched to any gene: 6. Germline V CDR1 and CDR2: DFQATT, SNEGSKA (reference sequence). The CDR3 bases are TGCAGTGCTAGAAGTACGACAGGGAATGGCTACACCTTC. Its protein product is CSARSTTGNGYTF.

This rearrangement joins TRBV19 to TRBJ1-1, with TRBD1 matching 7 bases. Losses at the gene ends were 3 bases for V and 5 bases for J; bases not matched to a gene: 6. The CDR3 runs 14 residues. Germline V gives CDR1 LNHDA, CDR2 SQIVND (reference sequence). CDR3 sequence: CASSMQGGFTEAFF. DNA of the CDR3: TGTGCCAGTAGTATGCAGGGGGGATTTACTGAAGCTTTCTTT.

V usage is TRBV28 and J usage is TRBJ2-1; 7 nucleotides line up with TRBD2. Germline V gene lookup returns CDR1 MDHEN and CDR2 SYDVKM. V gave up 4 bases and J gave up 2 bases; unmatched junction bases: 5. The CDR3 length is 15 residues. The CDR3 DNA follows: TGTGCCAGCAGTTCCGTCCGGGGGGCCTACAATGAGCAGTTCTTC. Protein product: CASSSVRGAYNEQFF. Supplemented by reference TRBV28 and TRBJ2-1, the full variable domain reads DVKVTQSSRYLVKRTGEKVFLECVQDMDHENMFWYRQDPGLGLRLIYFSYDVKMKEKGDIPEGYSVSREKKERFSLILESASTNQTSMYLCASSSVRGAYNEQFFGPGTRLTVL.

This chain links TRBV20-1 with TRBJ2-6; D not certain. V was cut by 1 base and J by 0 bases, with 4 bases left in between. CDR1 is DFQATT, CDR2 SNEGSKA, per germline (reference sequence). The CDR3 extends over 14 amino acids. The CDR3 reads CSARAPSGANVLTF. The CDR3 region has the DNA TGCAGTGCTAGAGCGCCCTCTGGGGCCAACGTCCTGACTTTC.

This clonotype showed up just once. The J gene is TRBJ2-7, the V gene TRBV7-9; tentative D call: TRBD1 (6 bases). The CDR3 is made up of 14 amino acids. Trimming shortened V by 1 base and J by 2 bases, and 9 bases separated the two germline ends. Germline assignment: CDR1 SEHNR and CDR2 FQNEAQ (reference sequence). This CDR3 reads CASSLVGQTYEQYF. CDR3 nucleotides: TGTGCCAGCAGCTTAGTTGGACAGACCTACGAGCAGTACTTC. Filled out from reference TRBV7-9 and TRBJ2-7, the complete variable domain reads DTGVSQNPRHKITKRGQNVTFRCDPISEHNRLYWYRQTLGQGPEFLTYFQNEAQLEKSRLLSDRFSAERPKGSFSTLEIQRTEQGDSAMYLCASSLVGQTYEQYFGPGTRLTVT.

This chain links TRBV19 with TRBJ2-1; a possible D gene is TRBD1 (6 bases). The ends were cut back, 2 bases at V and 6 bases at J, with 20 bases in the middle. The CDR3 extends over 17 amino acids. The V gene's germline CDR1 is LNHDA and CDR2 SQIVND (reference sequence). The CDR3 DNA reads as TGTGCCAGTAGTATAATAACCCCTTCCACACAGGGCAATGAGCAGTTCTTC. Its translation is CASSIITPSTQGNEQFF.

This chain uses TRBV5-1 with TRBJ2-1; D is uncertain. V lost 0 bases and J lost 2, with 18 bases in between. Per germline, CDR1 SGHRS and CDR2 YFSETQ. CDR3 size: 18 residues. Here the CDR3 DNA reads TGCGCCAGCAGCTTGGGATTGTGGGTTAGCCTGGCCTACAATGAGCAGTTCTTC. Protein product: CASSLGLWVSLAYNEQFF. Variable domain in full (rest from reference TRBV5-1 and TRBJ2-1): KAGVTQTPRYLIKTRGQQVTLSCSPISGHRSVSWYQQTPGQGLQFLFEYFSETQRNKGNFPGRFSGRQFSNSRSEMNVSTLELGDSALYLCASSLGLWVSLAYNEQFFGPGTRLTVL.

This chain uses TRBV6-1 with TRBJ2-1; 9 bases match TRBD1. The CDR3 contains 15 residues. Germline assignment: CDR1 MNHNS and CDR2 SASEGT. V was pared by 1 base and J by 7 bases, with 5 bases of the junction left unmatched. The CDR3 coding sequence is TGTGCCAGCAGTGAAGACAGGGGGCTCAGGAATGAGCAGTTCTTC. Residues: CASSEDRGLRNEQFF.

The chain uses TRBV30 and TRBJ1-1, with a tentative D call TRBD1 (5 bases). This CDR3 region has 13 residues. Trimming cost V 5 bases and J 4 bases, with 14 bases left between them. Germline V CDR1 and CDR2: GTSNPN, SVGIG (reference sequence). DNA for the CDR3: TGTGCCTGGGCGTCTTCTCAGGGCACTGAAGCTTTCTTT. It specifies CAWASSQGTEAFF. Full variable domain (rest looked up from reference TRBV30 and TRBJ1-1): SQTIHQWPATLVQPVGSPLSLECTVEGTSNPNLYWYRQAAGRGLQLLFYSVGIGQISSEVPQNLSASRPQDRQFILSSKKLLLSDSGFYLCAWASSQGTEAFFGQGTRLTVV.

This chain connects TRBV6-5 to TRBJ2-2; 13 nucleotides match TRBD2. Germline trimming cut 2 bases from V and 2 bases from J; bases unmatched to any gene: 2. Germline CDR1 reads MNHEY; CDR2 reads SVGAGI. This CDR3 has 17 amino acids. The CDR3 region is CASSYEGLAGNTGELFF. Here the CDR3 DNA reads TGTGCCAGCAGTTACGAGGGACTAGCGGGAAACACCGGGGAGCTGTTTTTT.

This clonotype turned up a few times. The chain joins TRBV28 to TRBJ1-1; 9 nucleotides match TRBD1. The germline V gene has CDR1 MDHEN and CDR2 SYDVKM. With 3 bases clipped from V and 4 bases from J, the junction kept 3 bases outside the gene matches. The CDR3 runs to 14 residues. CDR3 sequence: CASSFGQGSTEAFF. The CDR3 nucleotides are TGTGCCAGCAGTTTTGGACAGGGGAGCACTGAAGCTTTCTTT.

This CDR3 is CASSLGPSGDRTDTQYF. In nucleotides, the CDR3 is TGTGCCAGCAGCTTGGGTCCTAGCGGGGACCGCACAGATACGCAGTATTTT. The V and J genes are TRBV13 and TRBJ2-3; 9 bases fit TRBD2. The CDR3 length is 17 residues. J gave up 1 base and V 3 bases, and 8 bases lay outside the gene matches. CDR1 and CDR2 (germline): PRHDT, FYEKMQ (reference sequence).

The rearrangement uses TRBV7-2 and TRBJ2-3, with D hard to call. Germline assignment: CDR1 SGHTA and CDR2 FQGNSA. V lost 1 base, J lost 1 base, and 6 bases lay in between. CDR3 size: 14 residues. CDR3 sequence reads: CASSLGLGTDTQYF. The CDR3 region has the DNA TGTGCCAGCAGCTTAGGACTGGGCACAGATACGCAGTATTTT.

This sequence joins TRBV30 and TRBJ2-1; TRBD1 matches 7 bases. CDR3 length: 13 amino acids. Germline assignment: CDR1 GTSNPN and CDR2 SVGIG (reference sequence). V lost 5 bases and J lost 0; bases outside the gene matches: 1. Here the CDR3 reads CAWDRVSYNEQFF. CDR3 bases: TGTGCCTGGGACAGGGTCTCCTACAATGAGCAGTTCTTC. The full variable domain, its missing parts supplied by reference TRBV30 and TRBJ2-1, is SQTIHQWPATLVQPVGSPLSLECTVEGTSNPNLYWYRQAAGRGLQLLFYSVGIGQISSEVPQNLSASRPQDRQFILSSKKLLLSDSGFYLCAWDRVSYNEQFFGPGTRLTVL.

CDR3 protein: CATSDLTSGREQFF. The CDR3 DNA is TGTGCCACCAGTGATTTGACTAGCGGGAGGGAACAGTTCTTC. This sequence joins TRBV24-1 and TRBJ2-1; 13 nucleotides match TRBD2. The CDR3 runs to 14 residues. J lost 13 bases, V lost 0 bases, and 2 bases had no gene match. In germline, CDR1 is KGHDR, CDR2 SFDVKD.

V usage is TRBV27 and J usage is TRBJ1-1; tentative D call: TRBD1 (6 bases). This CDR3 has 14 residues. With 6 bases removed from V and 6 bases from J, the gap between germline ends came to 17 bases. The germline gives CDR1 MNHEY, CDR2 SMNVEV (reference sequence). Here the CDR3 reads CASRQGPGTAEAFF. CDR3 nucleotides: TGTGCCAGCAGACAGGGTCCTGGGACCGCTGAAGCTTTCTTT.

V is TRBV6-2 or TRBV6-3 and J is TRBJ1-5; 10 bases fit TRBD1. The CDR3 length is 17 residues. After removal of 2 bases from V and 4 bases from J, the junction contained 8 bases not matched to a gene. Per germline, CDR1 MNHEY and CDR2 SVGEGT. The CDR3 DNA reads TGTGCCAGCAGTTACGTCCCCGACAGGGGGCCGAATCAGCCCCAGCATTTT. It is translated as CASSYVPDRGPNQPQHF.

The V and J genes are TRBV2 and TRBJ1-1; D unresolved. CDR3 length: 14 amino acids. Germline assignment: CDR1 SNHLY and CDR2 FYNNEI. The V gene lost 3 bases and the J gene lost 1 base, with 9 bases spanning the gap. CDR3 nucleotides: TGTGCCAGCAGTGAGGGCACCTCGAACACTGAAGCTTTCTTT. Encoded protein: CASSEGTSNTEAFF.

The V call is TRBV11-2, the J call TRBJ2-1; D is undetermined. V dropped 4 bases and J dropped 7 bases, with 23 bases sitting between them. The germline CDR1 and CDR2 sequences are SGHAT and FQNNGV. The CDR3 is 17 residues long. DNA of the CDR3: TGTGCCAGCAGCTCCCAACCACCGGCCTCTAAGGAAAATGAGCAGTTCTTC. Translated, it gives CASSSQPPASKENEQFF.

This clonotype was counted a single time. This chain joins TRBV7-2 and TRBJ2-1; D gene uncertain. In germline, CDR1 is SGHTA, CDR2 FQGNSA. CDR3 length equals 15 residues. V lost 3 bases and J 7 bases, leaving 16 bases between the germline ends. Here the CDR3 reads CASSFTLGDANEQFF. The CDR3 nucleotides are TGTGCCAGCAGCTTTACCCTGGGCGATGCGAATGAGCAGTTCTTC.

CDR3: CASKRSTGGEYGYTF. The DNA for the CDR3 is TGTGCCAGCAAGAGGTCGACAGGGGGAGAATATGGCTACACCTTC. The chain recombines TRBV6-2 or TRBV6-3 with TRBJ1-2; TRBD1 matches at 9 bases. Germline V lookup: CDR1 MNHEY, CDR2 SVGEGT. The CDR3 runs 15 residues. With V trimmed by 7 bases and J by 5 bases, 11 bases remained unmatched.

The gene calls are TRBV6-6 and TRBJ1-1; D remains unclear. The germline V and J ends were trimmed by 2 bases and 6 bases, with 7 bases remaining between them. The CDR3 sequence is 12 residues long. Germline lookup yields CDR1 MNHNY and CDR2 SVGAGI (reference sequence). CDR3 in amino acids: CASSYNDPEAFF. CDR3 DNA: TGTGCCAGCAGTTACAATGACCCTGAAGCTTTCTTT.

The CDR3 nucleotides are TGTGCCAGCAGCGTAGCTCTTTCGTCCTATGGCTACACCTTC. Translated: CASSVALSSYGYTF. This chain joins TRBV9 and TRBJ1-2; D gene ambiguous. The CDR3 covers 14 residues. V lost 0 bases and J 4 bases, leaving 10 bases between the germline ends. Germline V CDR1 and CDR2: SGDLS, YYNGEE.

The rearrangement joins TRBV4-2 to TRBJ2-7, with 11 bases identical to TRBD2. The CDR3 loop spans 16 amino acids. V trimming: 1 base; J trimming: 0 bases; junction bases outside the gene matches: 2. From germline, CDR1 is LGHNA and CDR2 YNFKEQ. CDR3 amino acids: CASSQVAGGISYEQYF. As DNA, the CDR3 is TGTGCCAGCAGCCAAGTAGCGGGAGGGATCTCCTACGAGCAGTACTTC.

J is TRBJ2-7 and V is TRBV4-3, with D maybe TRBD1 (5 bases). This CDR3 has 20 residues. Germline V CDR1 and CDR2: LGHNA, YSLEER. V lost 1 base and J lost 2, with 27 bases in between. The CDR3 sequence is CASSQALQFVTEGFTYEQYF. The DNA for the CDR3 is TGCGCCAGCAGCCAAGCTCTCCAGTTCGTGACAGAAGGATTTACCTACGAGCAGTACTTC.

J is TRBJ2-4 and V is TRBV24-1; no clear D gene. Germline CDR1 is KGHDR and CDR2 is SFDVKD. V dropped 9 bases and J dropped 0 bases, with 5 bases sitting between them. This CDR3 has 12 amino acids. The CDR3 nucleotides are TGTGCCACCGGGTTAGCCAAAAACATTCAGTACTTC. Residues: CATGLAKNIQYF.

The genes are TRBV7-9 and TRBJ2-1; the D call may be TRBD1 or TRBD2 (5 bases each). The CDR3 length is 14 residues. The V gene's germline CDR1 is SEHNR and CDR2 FQNEAQ (reference sequence). V dropped 6 bases and J dropped 12 bases, with 21 bases sitting between them. CDR3 DNA sequence: TGTGCCAGCAGTAGTCGAGAGGGGTGGGATGGGCAGTTCTTC. It yields the protein CASSSREGWDGQFF.

The genes are TRBV9 and TRBJ1-6; TRBD1 aligns across 8 bases. The germline CDR1 and CDR2 sequences are SGDLS and YYNGEE. V lost 4 bases to trimming and J lost 3 bases; unmatched junction nucleotides: 6. The CDR3 is made up of 16 amino acids. CDR3 in amino acids: CASSREGQGYNSPLHF. In DNA, the CDR3 is TGTGCCAGCAGCCGAGAAGGACAGGGCTATAATTCACCCCTCCACTTT.

The chain carries TRBV28 and TRBJ1-2; no reliable D call. Per germline, CDR1 MDHEN and CDR2 SYDVKM. The length of the CDR3 is 17 residues. The V and J ends lost 3 bases and 6 bases respectively, with 23 bases between them. Here the CDR3 DNA reads TGTGCCAGCAGTTTTCTAAAGACTTCTCTCTTTCCCGATGGCTACACCTTC. The encoded protein is CASSFLKTSLFPDGYTF.

This chain connects TRBV7-6 to TRBJ2-5; D is undetermined. Germline CDR1 reads SGHVS; CDR2 reads FNYEAQ. The CDR3 runs to 15 residues. Trimming removed 4 bases at V and 5 bases at J, with 17 bases between. The CDR3 here is CASSSAAGFRETQYF. For the CDR3, the DNA is TGTGCCAGCAGCTCCGCCGCTGGTTTTCGTGAGACCCAGTACTTC.